Listed below are T cell receptor beta chains from one sample, sequenced in a study of CD8 T cells in Susac syndrome. From the immunoSEQ multiplex PCR reads, TCRdb called clonotypes with MiXCR, one entry per CDR3 protein. The repertoire holds 200,000 or so distinct CDR3 sequences, with 90% to 95% as singletons. Sequencing was done on a sample of CD4+ T cells from PBMCs. The receptor source for this set is a human donor with multiple sclerosis. CDR3s include the opening cysteine and the closing phenylalanine or tryptophan. A D gene is named only where the DNA matches it firmly.

TRBD2 TRBJ2-3 TRBV25-1 TGTGCCAGCAGGGGACTAGCGACGCAGTATTTT CASRGLATQYF
. TRBJ1-1 TRBV10-3 TGTGCCACCTCGAGGGGAGTCGAGACTGAAGCTTTCTTT CATSRGVETEAFF
TRBD2 TRBJ2-7 TRBV11-2 TGTGCCAGCAGCCCCAGACTAGCGTCTAAGTACGAGCAGTACTTC CASSPRLASKYEQYF
TRBD1 TRBJ1-1 TRBV5-1 TGCGCCAGCAGCCTCCACAGGGGGAACACTGAAGCTTTCTTT CASSLHRGNTEAFF
. TRBJ2-2 TRBV29-1 TGCAGCGTTGAAAGGACGAACACCGGGGAGCTGTTTTTT CSVERTNTGELFF
. TRBJ2-1 TRBV3-1 TGTGCCAGCAGCCGATTTGAATACAATGAGCAGTTCTTC CASSRFEYNEQFF
. TRBJ2-7 TRBV20-1 TGCAGTGCTAGAGGTCGAAGCGGCCTTACCTACGAGCAGTACTTC CSARGRSGLTYEQYF
TRBD2 TRBJ2-5 TRBV5-4 TGTGCCAGCATGGGAGGGGCGACCCAGTACTTC CASMGGATQYF
. TRBJ2-4 TRBV5-1 TGCGCCAGCAGCTTGGTAGGCCCTGGGGACATTCAGTACTTC CASSLVGPGDIQYF
. TRBJ1-2 TRBV14 TGTGCCAGCAGCCAAGACTCCGGGACGGGTTATGGCTACACCTTC CASSQDSGTGYGYTF
. TRBJ2-7 TRBV7-9 TGTGCCAGCAGCCCCCCCGGCGGGACCTACGAGCAGTACTTC CASSPPGGTYEQYF
. TRBJ2-7 TRBV5-1 TGCGCCAGCAGCTTGGGTATGTCAGGCGAGCAGTACTTC CASSLGMSGEQYF
. TRBJ2-3 TRBV5-1 TGCGCCAGCAGCTTGGCCGGGCAGATCACAGATACGCAGTATTTT CASSLAGQITDTQYF
. TRBJ2-5 TRBV30 TGTGCCTGGGAAAACGGCCGTGGACAAGAGACCCAGTACTTC CAWENGRGQETQYF
. TRBJ1-1 TRBV12-5 TGTGCTAGTGGTTTGCACACTGAAGCTTTCTTT CASGLHTEAFF
. TRBJ2-7 TRBV7-6 TGTGCCAGCAGCGGGGCTCAGTACGAGCAGTACTTC CASSGAQYEQYF
TRBD1 TRBJ2-7 TRBV20-1 TGCAGTGCTCGGACAGGGCAAGGCTCCTACGAGCAGTACTTC CSARTGQGSYEQYF